This T cell receptor (beta chain) was sequenced for a study of blood T cells in healthy people across ages. The overall study: The capture of about one barcoded beta molecule per two T cells was achieved by template switching.

CDR3 length: 12 amino acids. V lost 4 bases and J lost 6, with 9 bases in between. The germline V gene encodes CDR1 SGHRS and CDR2 YFSETQ. A second about 7 to 11 cycle PCR used barcoded and J-beta primers. Via MiXCR, TCRdb re-called the 5' RACE reads, giving one row per CDR3 protein. The sample yields roughly 2 million distinct CDR3 sequences, about 49% seen once. This clonotype was found a few times. The specimen was blood. The sequence was obtained from a woman in her forties in good health. V is TRBV5-1 and J is TRBJ2-3; D is possibly TRBD2 (6 bases). CDR3 nucleotides: TGCGCCAGCAGCCGGGAGTCTGATACGCAGTATTTT. It yields the protein CASSRESDTQYF.